This is a list of T cell receptor beta chains from one sample in a study of blood T cell repertoires in COVID-19. Sequencing used immunoSEQ multiplex PCR; TCRdb keeps in-frame clones, though not all of them. The sample has approximately 82,000 clones; roughly 91% are singletons. Sequencing was performed on PBMCs or T cells enriched from blood (not recorded which). The receptors derive from a woman aged 45-65 years with acute COVID-19. Each CDR3 is given with its conserved first and last residue. A D gene is named only where the DNA matches it firmly. Size is stated for part of the rows, as once, few or many counts, or as a class when the clone is expanded.

clone size	V gene	D gene	J gene	CDR3 DNA	CDR3 protein
.	TRBV6-5	TRBD1	TRBJ2-2	TGTGCCAGCACCGGACAGGTGAACACCGGGGAGCTGTTTTTT	CASTGQVNTGELFF
.	TRBV11-2	.	TRBJ2-5	TGTGCCAGCAGCTTATGGGGGGAAGAGACCCAGTACTTC	CASSLWGEETQYF
.	TRBV5-6	TRBD1	TRBJ1-2	TGTGCCAGCAGACGACAGGGTGGTGGCTATGGCTACACCTTC	CASRRQGGGYGYTF
.	TRBV27	.	TRBJ1-5	TGTGCCAGCAGTTCCGGGGGGACTCAGCCCCAGCATTTT	CASSSGGTQPQHF
.	TRBV28	.	TRBJ2-5	TGTGCCAGCAGTTTAGGGCATAACCAAGAGACCCAGTACTTC	CASSLGHNQETQYF
.	TRBV21-1	.	TRBJ1-3	TGTGCCATCCAGGTCCGAGGGCCTGTCTCCGAGGACACCATATATTTT	CAIQVRGPVSEDTIYF
few	TRBV27	TRBD1	TRBJ2-2	TGTGCCAGCTTGGACAGGGGGTATACCGGGGAGCTGTTTTTT	CASLDRGYTGELFF
.	TRBV27	TRBD1	TRBJ1-1	TGTGCCAGCACCCCAGGGGGGAGAGACACTGAAGCTTTCTTT	CASTPGGRDTEAFF
.	TRBV30	.	TRBJ1-2	TGTGCCTGGAGTGTACAGAGCACCTATGGCTACACCTTC	CAWSVQSTYGYTF
.	TRBV7-3	.	TRBJ2-6	TGTGCCAGCAAGAGGGAGTCGGGGGCCAACGTCCTGACTTTC	CASKRESGANVLTF
.	TRBV27	.	TRBJ1-2	TGTGCCAGCAGTGCCCGACAAATAACTAACTATGGCTACACCTTC	CASSARQITNYGYTF
.	TRBV20-1	.	TRBJ1-1	TGCAGTGCTAGGAGGAACGAAGCTTTCTTT	CSARRNEAFF
.	TRBV7-2	TRBD2	TRBJ2-3	TGTGCCAGCAGCTTAGCATCTAGCGGAGATACGCAGTATTTT	CASSLASSGDTQYF
.	TRBV19	TRBD1	TRBJ1-1	TGTGCCAGTAGTGCGGGACAGGGGACGGTCACTGAAGCTTTCTTT	CASSAGQGTVTEAFF
.	TRBV6-5	TRBD1	TRBJ1-5	TGTGCCAGCAGAGGGGACAGTTTGAATCAGCCCCAGCATTTT	CASRGDSLNQPQHF
.	TRBV24-1	.	TRBJ2-3	TGTGCCACCAGTGATCCCGGGACAGATACGCAGTATTTT	CATSDPGTDTQYF
.	TRBV11-2	TRBD1	TRBJ1-2	TGTGCCAGCAGCCCATTGTCACAGGGGACCTTTAACTATGGCTACACCTTC	CASSPLSQGTFNYGYTF
.	TRBV3-1/TRBV3-2	.	TRBJ1-6	TGTGCCAGCAGCCAAGATCTTGGGCAGGGGTATAATTCACCCCTCCACTTT	CASSQDLGQGYNSPLHF
.	TRBV9	.	TRBJ2-1	TGTGCCAGCAGCCCGATTATGAGAGGAGGTGAGCAGTTCTTC	CASSPIMRGGEQFF
.	TRBV2	.	TRBJ1-2	TGTGCCAGCAGTGGACAGTCGTATGGCTACACCTTC	CASSGQSYGYTF
once	TRBV6-5	.	TRBJ2-6	TGTGCCACCTCTACTGAGGGCTCTGGGGCCAACGTCCTGACTTTC	CATSTEGSGANVLTF
.	TRBV27	.	TRBJ1-6	TGTGCCAGCAGTCCAAAGTACAGGGCAAAACGAGATTCACCCCTCCACTTT	CASSPKYRAKRDSPLHF
.	TRBV5-8	TRBD2	TRBJ2-3	TGTGCCAGCAGCACGGGACTAGCGGGAGCAATCACAGATACGCAGTATTTT	CASSTGLAGAITDTQYF
once	TRBV30	TRBD1	TRBJ1-2	TGTGCCTGGAGTGTCCCAGGGGGCTATGGCTACACCTTC	CAWSVPGGYGYTF
.	TRBV27	.	TRBJ1-1	TGTGCCAGCAGTTCCCTGACTGAAGCTTTCTTT	CASSSLTEAFF
.	TRBV2	.	TRBJ1-2	TGTGCCAGCAGACAGGGTTCCCTCTACACCTTC	CASRQGSLYTF
few	TRBV9	.	TRBJ2-1	TGTGCCAGCAGCACCATTCTAGCGTCAGATGAGCAGTTCTTC	CASSTILASDEQFF